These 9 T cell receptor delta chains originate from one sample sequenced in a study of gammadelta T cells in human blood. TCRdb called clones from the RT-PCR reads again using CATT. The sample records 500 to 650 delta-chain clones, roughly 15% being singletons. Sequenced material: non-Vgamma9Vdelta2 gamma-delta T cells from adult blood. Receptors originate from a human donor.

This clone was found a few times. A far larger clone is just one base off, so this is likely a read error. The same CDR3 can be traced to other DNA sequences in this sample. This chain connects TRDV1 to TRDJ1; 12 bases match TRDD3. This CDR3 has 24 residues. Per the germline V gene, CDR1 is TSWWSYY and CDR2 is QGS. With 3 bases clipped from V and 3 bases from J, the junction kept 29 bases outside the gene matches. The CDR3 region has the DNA TGTGCTCTTGGGGACCTCTCCCTTGCCTTCCTCCACTACTGGGGGATACAAGGTGCCGATAAACTCATCTTT. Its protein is CALGDLSLAFLHYWGIQGADKLIF.

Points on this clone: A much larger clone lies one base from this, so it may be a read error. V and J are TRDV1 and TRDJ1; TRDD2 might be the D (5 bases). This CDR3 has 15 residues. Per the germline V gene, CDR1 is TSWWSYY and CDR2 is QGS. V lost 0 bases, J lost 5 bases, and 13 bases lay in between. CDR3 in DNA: TGTGCTCTTGGGGAACTCCCCTACCCTGTTGATAAACTCATCTTT. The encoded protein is CALGELPYPVDKLIF.

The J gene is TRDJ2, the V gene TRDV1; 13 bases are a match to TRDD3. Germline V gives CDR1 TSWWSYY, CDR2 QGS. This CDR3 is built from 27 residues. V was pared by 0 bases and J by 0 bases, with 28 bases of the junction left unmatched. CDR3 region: CALGELGKPSILYWGIRDLTLTAQLFF. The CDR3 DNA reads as TGTGCTCTTGGGGAACTGGGAAAACCTTCGATCCTGTACTGGGGGATACGCGATTTAACTTTGACAGCACAACTCTTCTTT.

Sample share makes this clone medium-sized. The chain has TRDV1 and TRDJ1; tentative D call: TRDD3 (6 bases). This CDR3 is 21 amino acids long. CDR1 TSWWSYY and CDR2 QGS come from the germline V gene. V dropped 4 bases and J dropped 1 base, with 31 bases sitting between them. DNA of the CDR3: TGTGCTCTTGGGGGTACCGTGATTGGGGGGTTCCCGATACCCTCCACCGATAAACTCATCTTT. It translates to CALGGTVIGGFPIPSTDKLIF.

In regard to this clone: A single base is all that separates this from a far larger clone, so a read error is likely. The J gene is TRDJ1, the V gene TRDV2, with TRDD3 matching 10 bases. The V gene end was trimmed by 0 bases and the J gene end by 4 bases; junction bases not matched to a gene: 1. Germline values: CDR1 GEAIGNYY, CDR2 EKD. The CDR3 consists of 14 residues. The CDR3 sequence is CACDTLGDIDKLIF. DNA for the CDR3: TGTGCCTGTGACACCCTGGGGGATATCGATAAACTCATCTTT.

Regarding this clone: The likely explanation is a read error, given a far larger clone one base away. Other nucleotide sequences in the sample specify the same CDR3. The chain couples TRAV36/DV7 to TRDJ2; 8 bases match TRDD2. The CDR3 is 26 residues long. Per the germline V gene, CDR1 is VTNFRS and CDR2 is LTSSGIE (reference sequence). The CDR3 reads CAPLPDGLPRCYWSHPLFTLTAQLFF. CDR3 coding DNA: TGTGCTCCACTCCCCGACGGCCTTCCTAGGTGTTACTGGTCCCACCCCCTATTTACTTTGACAGCACAACTTTTCTTT.

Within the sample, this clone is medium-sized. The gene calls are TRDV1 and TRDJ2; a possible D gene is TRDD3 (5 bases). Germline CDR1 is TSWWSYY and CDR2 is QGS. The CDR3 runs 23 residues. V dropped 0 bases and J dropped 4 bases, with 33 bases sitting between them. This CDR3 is CALGELGEFPSLLYLGGTAQLFF. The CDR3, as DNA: TGTGCTCTTGGGGAACTAGGAGAATTCCCATCACTATTATACCTCGGGGGGACAGCACAACTCTTCTTT.

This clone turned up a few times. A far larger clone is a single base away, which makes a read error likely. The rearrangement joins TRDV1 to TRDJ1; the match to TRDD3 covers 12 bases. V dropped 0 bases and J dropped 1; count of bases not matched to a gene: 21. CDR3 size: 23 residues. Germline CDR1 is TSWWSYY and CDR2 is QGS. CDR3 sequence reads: CALGELDVVPDWGILWSTDKLIF. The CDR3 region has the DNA TGTGCTCTTGGGGAACTTGATGTTGTCCCCGACTGGGGGATACTATGGAGCACCGATAAACTCATCTTT.

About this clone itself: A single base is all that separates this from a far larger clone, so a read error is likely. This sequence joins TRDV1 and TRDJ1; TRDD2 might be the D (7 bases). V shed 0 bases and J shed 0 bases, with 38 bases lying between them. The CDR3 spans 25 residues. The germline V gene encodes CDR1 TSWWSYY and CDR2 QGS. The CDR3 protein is CALGELESQSFLGWRYALYTDKLIF. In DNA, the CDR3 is TGTGCTCTTGGGGAACTAGAAAGTCAATCCTTCCTTGGGTGGAGATACGCGCTTTACACCGATAAACTCATCTTT.